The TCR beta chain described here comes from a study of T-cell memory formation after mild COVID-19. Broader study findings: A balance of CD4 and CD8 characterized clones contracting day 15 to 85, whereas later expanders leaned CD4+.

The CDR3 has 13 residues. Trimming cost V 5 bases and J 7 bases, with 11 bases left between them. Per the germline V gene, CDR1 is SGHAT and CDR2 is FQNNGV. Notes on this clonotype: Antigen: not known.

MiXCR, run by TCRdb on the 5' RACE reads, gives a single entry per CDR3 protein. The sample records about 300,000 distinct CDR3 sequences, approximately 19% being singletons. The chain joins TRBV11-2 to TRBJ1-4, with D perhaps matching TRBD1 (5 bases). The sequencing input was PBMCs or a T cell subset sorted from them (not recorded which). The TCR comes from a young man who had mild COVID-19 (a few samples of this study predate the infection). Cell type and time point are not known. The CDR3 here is CASSRTTAEKLFF. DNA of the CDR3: TGTGCCAGCAGCCGAACGACAGCTGAAAAACTGTTTTTT.